A single sample gave rise to the 18 T cell receptor beta chains below, sequenced in a study of shared clonotypes between healthy human individuals. The repertoire was sequenced with immunoSEQ multiplex PCR; TCRdb's copy has only in-frame clones and lacks some. The sample shows some 2,000,000 clones, 85% to 95% of them seen only once. Naive CD8 cells lacked CD45RO, underwent positive selection for CCR7 and left out terminally differentiated effector memory CD45RA+ cells. The specimen sequenced was naive CD8+ T cells sorted from blood. These receptors came from a young man in good health.

The V call is TRBV30, the J call TRBJ1-5, with D uncertain. There are 13 residues in the CDR3. Germline assignment: CDR1 GTSNPN and CDR2 SVGIG (reference sequence). V gave up 2 bases and J gave up 4 bases, with 9 bases separating them. CDR3 DNA: TGTGCCTGGAGTAGCTTTCAAAATCAGCCCCAGCATTTT. Amino acid sequence: CAWSSFQNQPQHF.

For this clone: Other DNA sequences from this sample encode an identical CDR3 as well. This chain links TRBV6-5 with TRBJ1-2; D gene uncertain. V lost 5 bases, J lost 4 bases, and 8 bases lay in between. CDR3 length: 12 residues. CDR1 and CDR2 (germline): MNHEY, SVGAGI. The CDR3: CASSPSGYGYTF. CDR3 DNA sequence: TGTGCCAGCAGTCCTTCGGGCTATGGCTACACCTTC.

The chain couples TRBV5-6 to TRBJ1-2, with TRBD1 as a possible D gene (6 bases). Germline V gene sequence: CDR1 SGHDT, CDR2 YYEEEE. Trimming removed 2 bases at V and 3 bases at J, with 14 bases between. CDR3 size: 15 residues. The CDR3 region is CASSFGQNRDYGYTF. DNA for the CDR3: TGTGCCAGCAGCTTCGGACAGAATCGGGACTATGGCTACACCTTC.

The rearrangement joins TRBV9 to TRBJ2-5, with D tentatively TRBD1 (6 bases). The V and J ends lost 4 bases and 4 bases respectively, with 11 bases between them. The CDR3 runs 13 residues. From germline, CDR1 is SGDLS and CDR2 YYNGEE. The CDR3 DNA is TGTGCCAGCAGCCCACAGGGATTAGAGACCCAGTACTTC. Translating it yields CASSPQGLETQYF.

The DNA of the CDR3 is TGCAGCGCTGTCTCGGAGGAGCAGTACTTC. As protein: CSAVSEEQYF. The rearrangement links TRBV29-1 to TRBJ2-7; D remains unclear. This CDR3 is built from 10 residues. The V gene lost 7 bases and the J gene lost 7 bases, with 11 bases spanning the gap. The germline V gene encodes CDR1 SQVTM and CDR2 ANQGSEA.

V usage is TRBV2 and J usage is TRBJ1-2; no clear D gene. The CDR3 extends over 14 amino acids. Germline lookup yields CDR1 SNHLY and CDR2 FYNNEI. Trimming left V 9 bases short and J 8 bases short, with 22 bases between. The CDR3 region has the DNA TGTGCCAGACCCCGGGGTGACTACCTGGGGGGCTACACCTTC. Its protein product is CARPRGDYLGGYTF.

This clone was picked up one time. This chain links TRBV13 with TRBJ2-5, with D tentatively TRBD1 (6 bases). The CDR3 loop spans 14 amino acids. V was pared by 4 bases and J by 3 bases, with 12 bases between. Germline assignment: CDR1 PRHDT and CDR2 FYEKMQ (reference sequence). The CDR3 region has the DNA TGTGCCAGCAGCTCGGAAACAGGGAAAGAGACCCAGTACTTC. This translates into CASSSETGKETQYF.

The V and J genes are TRBV9 and TRBJ2-2; 7 bases fit TRBD2. Trimming at V came to 2 bases and at J to 1 base, leaving 2 bases not matched to a gene. The germline V gene encodes CDR1 SGDLS and CDR2 YYNGEE. This CDR3 spans 15 amino acids. CDR3 bases: TGTGCCAGCAGCGTGGGAGGGGTGAACACCGGGGAGCTGTTTTTT. Protein product: CASSVGGVNTGELFF.

The sample holds a few counts of this clone. Other nucleotide sequences from this sample produce the same CDR3. The rearrangement joins TRBV9 to TRBJ2-7; D is ambiguous. Trimming took 0 bases from V and 0 from J, leaving 4 bases between them. CDR1 is SGDLS and CDR2 is YYNGEE in the germline V gene. The CDR3 contains 13 residues. The CDR3 loop is CASSVASSYEQYF. In DNA, the CDR3 is TGTGCCAGCAGCGTAGCCAGCTCCTACGAGCAGTACTTC.

The chain carries TRBV6-5 and TRBJ2-1, with a weak D call TRBD2 (7 bases). Germline V gene data show CDR1 as MNHEY and CDR2 as SVGAGI. There are 15 residues in the CDR3. Trimming shortened V by 7 bases and J by 6 bases, and 19 bases separated the two germline ends. CDR3 nucleotides: TGTGCCAGCACCCTCGGAGGGGGGGCTACCAATGAGCAGTTCTTC. Its protein is CASTLGGGATNEQFF.

V is TRBV7-6 and J is TRBJ1-5; unclear D gene. Per the germline V gene, CDR1 is SGHVS and CDR2 is FNYEAQ. The CDR3 spans 15 residues. Trimming pared 6 bases from V and 4 bases from J, leaving 16 bases between. As DNA, the CDR3 is TGTGCCAGCAGGAAAGAGGACGGTGCGAATCAGCCCCAGCATTTT. The encoded protein is CASRKEDGANQPQHF. Complete variable domain (other parts from reference TRBV7-6 and TRBJ1-5): GAGVSQSPRYKVTKRGQDVALRCDPISGHVSLYWYRQALGQGPEFLTYFNYEAQQDKSGLPNDRFSAERPEGSISTLTIQRTEQRDSAMYRCASRKEDGANQPQHFGDGTRLSIL.

J is TRBJ2-5 and V is TRBV6-6; possibly TRBD1 for D (5 bases). Germline V gene lookup returns CDR1 MNHNY and CDR2 SVGAGI (reference sequence). The CDR3 is 15 residues long. Trimming took 2 bases from V and 3 from J, leaving 13 bases between them. In DNA form, the CDR3 reads TGTGCCAGCAGTTACCTCGTGATAGGGGAAGAGACCCAGTACTTC. Residues: CASSYLVIGEETQYF.

J is TRBJ1-4 and V is TRBV7-9, with D perhaps matching TRBD1 (6 bases). Trimming pared 5 bases from V and 7 bases from J, leaving 14 bases between. The V gene's germline CDR1 is SEHNR and CDR2 FQNEAQ (reference sequence). The CDR3 length is 14 residues. CDR3 nucleotide sequence: TGTGCCAGCAGCCCTCAGGGAGGGGGTGAAAAACTGTTTTTT. Translated: CASSPQGGGEKLFF.

The rearrangement links TRBV11-2 to TRBJ1-6; possibly TRBD1 for D (5 bases). V lost 5 bases to trimming and J lost 0 bases, with 20 bases between them. The CDR3 is 19 amino acids. Germline CDR1 SGHAT, CDR2 FQNNGV. The CDR3 coding sequence is TGTGCCAGCAGCCGGGACCCCAGTAGTGGAGCCTCCTATAATTCACCCCTCCACTTT. Translated, it gives CASSRDPSSGASYNSPLHF.

The rearrangement uses TRBV27 and TRBJ1-5; D gene uncertain. The ends were cut back, 6 bases at V and 4 bases at J, with 7 bases in the middle. Germline CDR1 and CDR2: MNHEY and SMNVEV (reference sequence). The length of the CDR3 is 12 residues. For the CDR3, the DNA is TGTGCCAGCAGAATGGGTAATCAGCCCCAGCATTTT. Its translation: CASRMGNQPQHF.

The rearrangement links TRBV10-3 to TRBJ2-3; 11 bases align to TRBD1. V lost 8 bases, J lost 5 bases, and 21 bases stayed unmatched. The germline V gene has CDR1 ENHRY and CDR2 SYGVKD. There are 19 residues in the CDR3. CDR3 in amino acids: CAIGEDRGLSLAGGDTQYF. Here the CDR3 DNA reads TGTGCCATCGGGGAGGACAGGGGGCTAAGTCTAGCTGGCGGAGATACGCAGTATTTT.

The V call is TRBV19, the J call TRBJ2-1; TRBD2 aligns across 10 bases. The J segment lost 8 bases and the V segment lost 7 bases, leaving 17 bases of the junction unmatched. The V gene's germline CDR1 is LNHDA and CDR2 SQIVND (reference sequence). There are 17 residues in the CDR3. CDR3 DNA: TGTGCCAGTATGATAGTCCCTAGCGGGAGAGGCAGCGATGAGCAGTTCTTC. This encodes CASMIVPSGRGSDEQFF.

To note about this clone: Different DNA sequences within this sample yield the same CDR3. The chain has TRBV7-9 and TRBJ1-1, with D perhaps matching TRBD1 (5 bases). The germline CDR1 and CDR2 sequences are SEHNR and FQNEAQ (reference sequence). CDR3 size: 14 residues. Trimming stripped 2 bases from V and 4 bases from J, with 11 bases between. CDR3 sequence: CASSLSGGGTEAFF. The CDR3, as DNA: TGTGCCAGCAGCTTATCGGGCGGGGGCACTGAAGCTTTCTTT.